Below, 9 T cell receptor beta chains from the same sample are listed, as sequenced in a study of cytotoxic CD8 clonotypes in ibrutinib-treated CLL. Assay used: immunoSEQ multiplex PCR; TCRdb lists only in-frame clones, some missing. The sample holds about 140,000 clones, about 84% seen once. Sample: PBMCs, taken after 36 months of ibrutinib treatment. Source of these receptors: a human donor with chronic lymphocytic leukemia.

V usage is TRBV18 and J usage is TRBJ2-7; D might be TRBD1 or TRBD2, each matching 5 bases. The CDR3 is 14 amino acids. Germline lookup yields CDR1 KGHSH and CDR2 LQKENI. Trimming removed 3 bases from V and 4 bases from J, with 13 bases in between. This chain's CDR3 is CASSPGTQIYEQYF. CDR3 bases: TGTGCCAGCTCACCCGGGACCCAGATTTACGAGCAGTACTTC.

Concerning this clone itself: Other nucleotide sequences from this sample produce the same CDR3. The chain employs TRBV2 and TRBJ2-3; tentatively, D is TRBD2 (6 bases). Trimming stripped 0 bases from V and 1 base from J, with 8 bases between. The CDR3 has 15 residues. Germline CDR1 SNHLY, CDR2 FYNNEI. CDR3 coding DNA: TGTGCCAGCAGTGAAGCGCGCGGGGGCACAGATACGCAGTATTTT. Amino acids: CASSEARGGTDTQYF.

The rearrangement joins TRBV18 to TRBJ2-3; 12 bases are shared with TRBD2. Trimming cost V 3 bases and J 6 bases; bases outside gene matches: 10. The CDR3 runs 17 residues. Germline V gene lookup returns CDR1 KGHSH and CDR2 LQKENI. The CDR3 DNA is TGTGCCAGCTCACCTCTGGCTAGCGGGGGGGCCGCTGATACGCAGTATTTT. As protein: CASSPLASGGAADTQYF.

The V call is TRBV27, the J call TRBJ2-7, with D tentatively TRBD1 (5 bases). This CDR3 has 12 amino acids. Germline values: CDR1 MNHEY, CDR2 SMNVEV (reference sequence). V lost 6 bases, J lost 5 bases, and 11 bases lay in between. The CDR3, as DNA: TGTGCCAGCAGCTCCCAGGGAAACGAGCAGTACTTC. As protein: CASSSQGNEQYF.

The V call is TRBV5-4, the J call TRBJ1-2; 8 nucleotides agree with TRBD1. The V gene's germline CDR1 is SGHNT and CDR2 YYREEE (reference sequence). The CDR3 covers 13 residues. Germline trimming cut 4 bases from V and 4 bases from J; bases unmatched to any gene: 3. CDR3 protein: CASSGGTGYGYTF. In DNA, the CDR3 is TGTGCCAGCAGCGGGGGGACAGGCTATGGCTACACCTTC.

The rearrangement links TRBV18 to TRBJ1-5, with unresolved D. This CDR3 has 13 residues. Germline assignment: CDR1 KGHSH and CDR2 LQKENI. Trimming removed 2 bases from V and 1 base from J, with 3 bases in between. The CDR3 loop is CASSPTSNQPQHF. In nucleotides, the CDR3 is TGTGCCAGCTCACCAACGAGCAATCAGCCCCAGCATTTT.

The CDR3: CASSLVALGYEQYF. Written as DNA, the CDR3 is TGTGCCAGCAGCTTAGTGGCTCTCGGGTACGAGCAGTACTTC. This chain links TRBV7-9 with TRBJ2-7; D call uncertain. Trimming took off 1 base at V and 4 bases at J, with 11 bases between the two ends. The germline V gene encodes CDR1 SEHNR and CDR2 FQNEAQ (reference sequence). The CDR3 runs to 14 residues.

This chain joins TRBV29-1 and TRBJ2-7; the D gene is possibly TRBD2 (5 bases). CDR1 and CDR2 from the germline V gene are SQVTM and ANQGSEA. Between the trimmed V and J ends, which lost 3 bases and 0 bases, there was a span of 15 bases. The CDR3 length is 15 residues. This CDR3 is CSVEYVGDHSYEQYF. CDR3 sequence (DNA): TGCAGCGTTGAGTACGTGGGAGACCACTCCTACGAGCAGTACTTC.

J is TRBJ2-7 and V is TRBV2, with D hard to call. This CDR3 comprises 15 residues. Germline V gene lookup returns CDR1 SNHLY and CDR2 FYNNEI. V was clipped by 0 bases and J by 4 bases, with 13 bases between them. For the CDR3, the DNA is TGTGCCAGCAGTGAAGCGCGGCAGGTTGGTTACGAGCAGTACTTC. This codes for CASSEARQVGYEQYF.